This entry describes one TCR beta chain. Its antigen is unknown. It has no much larger one-base neighbor in the sample; base qualities were not kept. The data stem from a study of cytomegalovirus exposure and HLA in healthy donors (TCRdb year 2017). In terms of the full investigation: An earlier analysis of about 560 of the donors reported about 280 Gb of sequence data and 100 million to 120 million unique TCR beta sequences obtained from roughly 170 million T cells. To predict cytomegalovirus infection status, the study combined high-throughput TCR immunosequencing, statistical association of individual TCRs with disease status, and machine learning. Every repertoire in the discovery cohort had been generated on one and the same sequencing platform. Among the roughly 390 genotyped donors, approximately 82% belonged to the genetic ancestry cluster associated with self-reported Caucasian donors. The study aimed to test whether signatures of past pathogen exposure could be identified by cataloging public T cell receptors. An earlier analysis of 450 to 750 of the donors used high-throughput TCR beta sequencing to judge whether each TCR beta V gene segment behaved as functional or pseudogenic. On average, roughly 240,000 unique TCR beta nucleotide sequences were sequenced per donor among 300 to 500 genotyped donors of the cohort, with about 19% of those sequences being non-productive. The study used immunosequencing to profile the T cell repertoires of under 700 subjects and linked those repertoires to cytomegalovirus serostatus. HLA typing included class I and class II loci at four-digit resolution. The number of typed donors differed by locus: about 620-640 for A, B, C, DRB1 and DQB1; 522 for DQA1; approximately 600 for DPA1; and some 450 for DPB1. Donor age, sex, ethnicity and CMV serostatus were compiled alongside the repertoire data. In addition to the first cohort of 666 subjects, a separate validation cohort of 100 to 150 different subjects was used. A later genetic analysis used genome-wide SNP genotypes for 398 of the 666 donors, treating that subset as a discovery cohort. Roughly 5 DR-DQ haplotypes were treated as single units for association and clustering because of strong linkage in the cohort. To study patterns of TCR occurrence, a later analysis re-analyzed previously published TCR beta repertoires from 650 to 750 donors and added high-resolution HLA genotyping. An early release covering roughly 580 HLA-typed donors comprised approximately 290 gigabases of sequencing data and 85 million to 100 million unique TCR sequences. The later analysis used no new phenotypic data to find candidate immune exposures, relying instead on TCR beta sequences and their occurrence across donors.

What the study reported, not specific to this receptor: Assigning TCR associations to individual alleles was difficult when HLA alleles, especially DR and DQ, strongly co-occurred. The study gave a list of under 200 TCR beta chains associated with cytomegalovirus. In a later analysis, several top co-occurrence clusters were reported to appear linked to parvovirus B19, influenza, CMV and Epstein-Barr virus. A later genetic analysis associated a missense DCLRE1C variant with V-gene and J-gene trimming of TCR beta chains, and an independent cohort replicated the association. Because some donors lacked HLA typing at each locus, the association tests relied only on the typed subset. A cluster of highly shared sequence variants was judged likely to represent a technical artifact of the sequencing pipeline. A later analysis associated some 17,000 TCR beta sequences with specific HLA alleles at a false discovery rate of 0.05. Across donors, most TCR sequences were observed very rarely, whereas some public TCRs were present in many individuals. CMV serostatus was the only immune exposure information available for the cohort. The classifier was reported to diagnose cytomegalovirus status with high specificity and sensitivity in both the original and validation cohorts. According to a later analysis, TCR association rates differed among HLA loci, with DRB1 alleles showing the most associated TCRs and HLA-C alleles showing the fewest. Most CMV-associated TCR beta chains appeared to be HLA-restricted in a later analysis, and the HLA associations seemed to be driven largely by CMV exposure. Approximately 16 rarely observed V segments, including chromosome 9 orphons, were excluded from the earlier analysis of about 500 of the donors because counts were too low. According to the authors, the approach could potentially be generalized to other disease states and immunological phenotypes. Sequencing depth was assumed to be roughly uniform across donors in the presence/absence analyses, though that assumption may not hold. In a later analysis, HLA-associated TCR beta chains showed more clonal expansion and lower generation probabilities than non-associated chains that were equally common. In an earlier analysis of roughly 500 of the donors, most TCR beta V segments appeared in productive rearrangements about 87% or about 30% of the time, broadly matching IMGT annotations. A few of the identified cytomegalovirus-associated TCR beta chains were confirmed in vitro to be specific for cytomegalovirus antigens. According to a later genetic analysis, donors in an Asian-associated ancestry cluster had fewer N-insertions in productive TCRs than the approximately 670-donor mean. A further reported finding was that TCR beta sequences accurately predicted the HLA-A and HLA-B alleles for most subjects in the first cohort. In this cohort, only TCR beta chains were sequenced, and detectable features were limited by the absence of alpha or paired-chain data. Correlated functional status among segregating V segments might reflect linkage disequilibrium, but an unknown experimental factor could not be ruled out.

Libraries came from the immunoSEQ multiplex PCR assay. A mixture of 60 forward primers for TCR Vbeta segments and 13 reverse primers for TCR Jbeta segments was used in the multiplex PCR. The CDR3 region of rearranged TCR beta genes was amplified from genomic DNA by a multiplex PCR assay. Amplified TCR beta libraries were sequenced as 87-base-pair reads on the Illumina HiSeq System. On the study's bioinformatics: A later analysis counted some 80 million unique TCR beta chains across the 700 or so repertoires, and around 9.9 million of these chains were shared by at least two donors. Raw reads were error-corrected and collapsed into unique sequences by a nearest-neighbor algorithm in which closely related sequences were merged to remove PCR and sequencing errors. Alignment of CDR3 sequences to IMGT reference sequences was used to assign V, D and J gene segments. Each retained sequence needed at least a six-nucleotide match to both a V gene segment and a J gene segment. A rearrangement was called productive if the CDR3 had no stop codons and remained in frame with V and J, and every other rearrangement was called non-productive. Following IMGT convention, CDR3 was defined as the stretch from the second conserved V-encoded cysteine up to the conserved J-encoded phenylalanine. The earlier analysis of 450 to 750 of the donors excluded any sequence lacking an unambiguous match to a single V gene segment. In an earlier analysis of approximately 500 of the donors, a V segment was called functional when productive rearrangements were above 56.7%, and segregating when the standard deviation between donors exceeded 5%. A statistical classification framework was built to diagnose cytomegalovirus status from the catalog of TCR beta chain sequences. In a later analysis, TCR nucleotide sequences were compared against IMGT/GENE-DB human TR gene sequences so that V and J genes could be assigned. A later analysis assigned CDR3 sequences and most-parsimonious VDJ recombination scenarios with the TCRdist pipeline. In a later analysis, each TCR beta chain was defined by its CDR3 amino acid sequence together with its V-gene family, and reads lacking a unique V-gene family were excluded. As a way to deal with suspected cross-contamination and a sequencing artifact, a later analysis dropped more than 500 nucleotide sequences that were highly shared and had low generation probability. For each public chain, a later analysis derived a clonal expansion index from normalized ranks of inferred template counts within each repertoire. Generation probabilities in a later analysis came from a VDJ recombination model fitted to out-of-frame rearrangements, and those results were checked against IGoR. Hypergeometric tests were used in a later analysis to score TCR-TCR, TCR-HLA and TCR-CMV co-occurrence, with a repertoire-size bias correction applied to the TCR pairs. False discovery rates were estimated in a later analysis by permuting HLA or CMV assignments 20 times. A later analysis grouped co-occurring TCRs with DBSCAN, adding TCRdist sequence similarity when clustering within HLA-allele-positive subsets. Co-occurrence clustering excluded repertoires with fewer than 30,000 or more than 120,000 public chains, plus five with anomalous nucleotide sharing. TCRdb provides this immuneACCESS table in a form limited to in-frame rearrangements. Some clones are lacking; in checked studies, under half of them reflect an unresolved V gene, and why the rest are absent is not known. V and J calls and clone size come straight from that table; D and trimming were deduced from the DNA. Across this sample there are 140,000 or so clones, with around 85% seen only once. The ten largest clones capture roughly 1.2% of the sample.

The cohort consisted of some 730 healthy bone marrow donors. At the time of sampling, all cohort members were nominally healthy, though unrecorded immune exposures were likely present. The donor tested CMV seronegative and was one of the 352 seronegative cohort members. Each donor provided a peripheral blood sample, and peripheral blood mononuclear cells were used for TCR beta sequencing. The Qiagen DNeasy Blood Extraction Kit was used to extract genomic DNA from the blood cell samples. The origin of this receptor is a female donor in good health and CMV-seronegative. The source material was PBMCs.

The DNA reads TGTGCCATCAGTGTAGACGGGAGCGAGACCCAGTACTTC. Its protein is CAISVDGSETQYF. The V and J genes are TRBV10-3 and TRBJ2-5; D gene: possibly TRBD2, on 6 matching bases. Based on the germline V gene, the CDR1 and CDR2 sequences are ENHRY and SYGVKD. From cysteine to phenylalanine, the CDR3 is 13 amino acids long. Just the 39-base CDR3 DNA is kept, in frame starting at base 1. V was cut back by 4 bases and J by 5 bases, leaving a gap of 11 bases between them.